This TCR beta chain derives from a study of PD-1 blockade in classical Hodgkin lymphoma. Findings and caveats of the study: With CD4+ cells, TCR diversity rose significantly by C4D1, but not with CD8+ cells.

The protocol was immunoSEQ multiplex PCR, while the TCRdb copy is restricted to in-frame clones and leaves out a portion. The sample comprises roughly 26,000 clones, over 75% of which are singletons, and just under 2.5% rests with the top ten. V was pared by 1 base and J by 3 bases, with 5 bases of the junction left unmatched. From germline, CDR1 is SEHNR and CDR2 FQNEAQ (reference sequence). CDR3 size: 15 residues. Every patient had relapsed following autologous stem cell transplantation, and cohorts differed in brentuximab vedotin exposure. About this clone: Its antigen remains unknown.

The sequence was collected from a human donor with classical Hodgkin lymphoma. This sample comprised peripheral blood mononuclear cells (PBMCs), obtained at baseline. The chain joins TRBV7-9 to TRBJ1-2, with 7 bases that match TRBD1. The CDR3 here is CASSLVVTGDYGYTF. CDR3 nucleotides: TGTGCCAGCAGCTTAGTTGTAACAGGGGACTATGGCTACACCTTC.